In this sample, the clone carrying this T cell receptor beta chain turned up once. Its specificity is unknown. It was healthy bone marrow donors who served as donors. The sample is drawn from a study of cytomegalovirus exposure and HLA in healthy donors. This PCR relied on a set of 60 Vbeta primers and 13 Jbeta primers. TCRdb keeps only in-frame clones here, not all; method: immunoSEQ multiplex PCR. The sample includes 150,000 to 200,000 clones, 80% of them seen just once. Whole-study results and caveats: Researchers reported in a later analysis that common viral pathogens appeared linked to several top clusters. Based on reports, TCR beta sequences accurately predicted HLA-A and HLA-B alleles for most subjects. The availability of immune exposure information extended only to CMV serostatus.

This TCR was sampled from a man in his forties in good health and CMV-seronegative. Source material: PBMCs.

CDR3 bases: TGTGCCAGCAGTTACGCACAGGGTCGTAGCGAGCAGTACTTC. Translating gives CASSYAQGRSEQYF. This rearrangement joins TRBV6-5 to TRBJ2-7; possible D gene TRBD1, 6 bases. V was clipped by 2 bases and J by 6 bases, with 14 bases between them. CDR1 and CDR2 (germline): MNHEY, SVGAGI. This CDR3 contains 14 residues.